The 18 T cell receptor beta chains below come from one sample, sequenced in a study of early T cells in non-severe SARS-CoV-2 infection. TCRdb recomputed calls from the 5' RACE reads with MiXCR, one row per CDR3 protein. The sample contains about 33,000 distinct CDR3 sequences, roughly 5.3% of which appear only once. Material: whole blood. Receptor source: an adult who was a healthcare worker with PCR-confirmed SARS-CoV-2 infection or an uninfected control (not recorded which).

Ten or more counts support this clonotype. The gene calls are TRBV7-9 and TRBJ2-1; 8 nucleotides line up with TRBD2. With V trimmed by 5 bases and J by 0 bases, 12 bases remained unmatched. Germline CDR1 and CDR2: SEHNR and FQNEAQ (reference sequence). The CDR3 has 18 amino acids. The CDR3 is CASSPHPRLASSYNEQFF. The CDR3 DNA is TGTGCCAGCAGCCCCCACCCGAGACTAGCGAGCTCCTACAATGAGCAGTTCTTC.

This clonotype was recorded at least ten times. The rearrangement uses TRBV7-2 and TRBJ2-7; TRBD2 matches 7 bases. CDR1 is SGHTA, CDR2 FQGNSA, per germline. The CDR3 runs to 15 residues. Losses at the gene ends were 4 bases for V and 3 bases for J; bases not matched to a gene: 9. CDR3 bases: TGTGCCAGCAGCTCAGGCGCGGGGGATGGCTACGAGCAGTACTTC. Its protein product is CASSSGAGDGYEQYF.

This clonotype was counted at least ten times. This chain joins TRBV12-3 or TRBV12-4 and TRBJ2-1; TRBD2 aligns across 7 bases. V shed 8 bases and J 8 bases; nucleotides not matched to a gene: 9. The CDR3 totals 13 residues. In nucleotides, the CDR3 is TGTGCCAGCCCGCCCACTAGCGACCATGAGCAGTTCTTC. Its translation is CASPPTSDHEQFF.

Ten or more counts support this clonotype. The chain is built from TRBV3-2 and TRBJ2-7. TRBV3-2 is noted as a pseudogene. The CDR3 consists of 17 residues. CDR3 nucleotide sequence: TGTGCCAGCAGCCAAGATTCGACGGAATTAAGCTCCTACGAGCAGTACTTC. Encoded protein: CASSQDSTELSSYEQYF.

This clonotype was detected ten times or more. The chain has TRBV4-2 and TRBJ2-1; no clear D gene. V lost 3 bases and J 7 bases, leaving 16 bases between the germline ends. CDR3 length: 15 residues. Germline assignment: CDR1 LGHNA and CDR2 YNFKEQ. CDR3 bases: TGTGCCAGCAGCCAGGACCGACAAGGACGGAATGAGCAGTTCTTC. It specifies CASSQDRQGRNEQFF.

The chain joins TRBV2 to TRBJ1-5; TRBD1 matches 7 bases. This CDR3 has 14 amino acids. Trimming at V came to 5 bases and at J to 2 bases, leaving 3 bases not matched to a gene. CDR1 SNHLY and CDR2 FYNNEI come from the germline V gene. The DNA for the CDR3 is TGTGCCAGCAGTCTTACAGGGGGCAATCAGCCCCAGCATTTT. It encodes CASSLTGGNQPQHF.

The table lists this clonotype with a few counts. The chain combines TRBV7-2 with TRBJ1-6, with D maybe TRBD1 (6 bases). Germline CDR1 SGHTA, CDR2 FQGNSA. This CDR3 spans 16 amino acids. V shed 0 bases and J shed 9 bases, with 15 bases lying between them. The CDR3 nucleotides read TGTGCCAGCAGCTTAGCGGCGGGGGGCAGAAGTTCACCCCTCCACTTT. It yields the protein CASSLAAGGRSSPLHF.

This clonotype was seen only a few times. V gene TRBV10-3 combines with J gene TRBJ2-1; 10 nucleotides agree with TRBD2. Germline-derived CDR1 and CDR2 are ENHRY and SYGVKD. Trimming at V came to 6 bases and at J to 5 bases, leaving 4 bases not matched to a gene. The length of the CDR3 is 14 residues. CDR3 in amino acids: CAIRNLAGDNEQFF. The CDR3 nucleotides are TGTGCCATCAGGAACCTAGCGGGAGACAATGAGCAGTTCTTC.

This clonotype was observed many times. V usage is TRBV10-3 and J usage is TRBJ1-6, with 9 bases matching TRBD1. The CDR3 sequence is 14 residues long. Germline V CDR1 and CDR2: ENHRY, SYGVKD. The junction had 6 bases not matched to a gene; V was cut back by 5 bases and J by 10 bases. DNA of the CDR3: TGTGCCATCAGTCCCGGGACAGGGAACTCACCCCTCCACTTT. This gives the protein CAISPGTGNSPLHF.

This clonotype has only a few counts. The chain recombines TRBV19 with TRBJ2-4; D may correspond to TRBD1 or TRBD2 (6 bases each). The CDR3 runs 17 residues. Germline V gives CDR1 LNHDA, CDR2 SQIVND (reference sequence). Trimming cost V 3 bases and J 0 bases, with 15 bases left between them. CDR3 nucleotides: TGTGCCAGTAGTATTGAGGCGGGACACCTAGCCAAAAACATTCAGTACTTC. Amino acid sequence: CASSIEAGHLAKNIQYF.

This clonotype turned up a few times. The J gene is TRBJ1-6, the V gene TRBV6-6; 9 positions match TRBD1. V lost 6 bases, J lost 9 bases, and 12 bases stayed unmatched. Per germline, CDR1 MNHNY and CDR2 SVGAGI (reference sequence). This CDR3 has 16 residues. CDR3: CASSPTPTGGSSPLHF. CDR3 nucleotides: TGTGCCAGCAGCCCCACCCCGACAGGGGGAAGTTCACCCCTCCACTTT.

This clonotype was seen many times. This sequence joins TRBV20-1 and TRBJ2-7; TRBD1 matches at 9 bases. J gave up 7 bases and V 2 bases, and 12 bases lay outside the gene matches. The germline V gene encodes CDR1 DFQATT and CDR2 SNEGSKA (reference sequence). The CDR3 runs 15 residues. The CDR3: CSARRPRDRAGEQYF. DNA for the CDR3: TGCAGTGCTAGAAGGCCCCGGGACAGGGCGGGAGAGCAGTACTTC.

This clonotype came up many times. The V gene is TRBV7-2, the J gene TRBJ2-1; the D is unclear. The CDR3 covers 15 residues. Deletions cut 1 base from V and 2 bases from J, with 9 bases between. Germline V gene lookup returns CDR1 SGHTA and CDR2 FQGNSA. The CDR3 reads CASSLGWTAYNEQFF. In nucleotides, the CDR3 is TGTGCCAGCAGCTTAGGTTGGACCGCCTACAATGAGCAGTTCTTC.

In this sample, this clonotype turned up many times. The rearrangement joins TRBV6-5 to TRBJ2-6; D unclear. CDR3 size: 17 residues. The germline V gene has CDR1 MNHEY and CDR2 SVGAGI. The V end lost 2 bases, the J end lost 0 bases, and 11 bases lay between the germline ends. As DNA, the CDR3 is TGTGCCAGCAGTTACACAGTATTGAGCTCTGGGGCCAACGTCCTGACTTTC. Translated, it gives CASSYTVLSSGANVLTF.

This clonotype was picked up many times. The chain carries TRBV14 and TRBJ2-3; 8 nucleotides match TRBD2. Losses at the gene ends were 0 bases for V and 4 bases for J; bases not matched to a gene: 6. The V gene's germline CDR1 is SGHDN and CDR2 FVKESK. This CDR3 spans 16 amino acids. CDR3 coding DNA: TGTGCCAGCAGCCAAGATCGGGGGGGCGAGGCAGATACGCAGTATTTT. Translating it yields CASSQDRGGEADTQYF.

CDR3 DNA sequence: TGCGCCAGCAGCGGCGGACAGTACAGCACAGATACGCAGTATTTT. Its translation is CASSGGQYSTDTQYF. The chain combines TRBV5-1 with TRBJ2-3, with D perhaps matching TRBD1 (6 bases). This CDR3 is built from 15 residues. Germline V gene lookup returns CDR1 SGHRS and CDR2 YFSETQ. The ends were cut back, 4 bases at V and 0 bases at J, with 12 bases in the middle.

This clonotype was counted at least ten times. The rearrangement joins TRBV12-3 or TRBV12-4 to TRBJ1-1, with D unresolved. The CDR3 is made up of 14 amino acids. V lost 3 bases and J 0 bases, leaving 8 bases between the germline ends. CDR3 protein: CASSLTGVNTEAFF. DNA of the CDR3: TGTGCCAGCAGTTTGACGGGTGTGAACACTGAAGCTTTCTTT.

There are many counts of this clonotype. In DNA, the CDR3 is TGTGCCAGCAGCACCCGACAGGAAGTCTCCTACAATGAGCAGTTCTTC. This codes for CASSTRQEVSYNEQFF. The chain has TRBV14 and TRBJ2-1, with D possibly TRBD1 on 6 matching bases. Germline V gene data show CDR1 as SGHDN and CDR2 as FVKESK. This CDR3 region has 16 residues. V was shortened by 5 bases and J by 0 bases, with 14 bases between the two germline ends.